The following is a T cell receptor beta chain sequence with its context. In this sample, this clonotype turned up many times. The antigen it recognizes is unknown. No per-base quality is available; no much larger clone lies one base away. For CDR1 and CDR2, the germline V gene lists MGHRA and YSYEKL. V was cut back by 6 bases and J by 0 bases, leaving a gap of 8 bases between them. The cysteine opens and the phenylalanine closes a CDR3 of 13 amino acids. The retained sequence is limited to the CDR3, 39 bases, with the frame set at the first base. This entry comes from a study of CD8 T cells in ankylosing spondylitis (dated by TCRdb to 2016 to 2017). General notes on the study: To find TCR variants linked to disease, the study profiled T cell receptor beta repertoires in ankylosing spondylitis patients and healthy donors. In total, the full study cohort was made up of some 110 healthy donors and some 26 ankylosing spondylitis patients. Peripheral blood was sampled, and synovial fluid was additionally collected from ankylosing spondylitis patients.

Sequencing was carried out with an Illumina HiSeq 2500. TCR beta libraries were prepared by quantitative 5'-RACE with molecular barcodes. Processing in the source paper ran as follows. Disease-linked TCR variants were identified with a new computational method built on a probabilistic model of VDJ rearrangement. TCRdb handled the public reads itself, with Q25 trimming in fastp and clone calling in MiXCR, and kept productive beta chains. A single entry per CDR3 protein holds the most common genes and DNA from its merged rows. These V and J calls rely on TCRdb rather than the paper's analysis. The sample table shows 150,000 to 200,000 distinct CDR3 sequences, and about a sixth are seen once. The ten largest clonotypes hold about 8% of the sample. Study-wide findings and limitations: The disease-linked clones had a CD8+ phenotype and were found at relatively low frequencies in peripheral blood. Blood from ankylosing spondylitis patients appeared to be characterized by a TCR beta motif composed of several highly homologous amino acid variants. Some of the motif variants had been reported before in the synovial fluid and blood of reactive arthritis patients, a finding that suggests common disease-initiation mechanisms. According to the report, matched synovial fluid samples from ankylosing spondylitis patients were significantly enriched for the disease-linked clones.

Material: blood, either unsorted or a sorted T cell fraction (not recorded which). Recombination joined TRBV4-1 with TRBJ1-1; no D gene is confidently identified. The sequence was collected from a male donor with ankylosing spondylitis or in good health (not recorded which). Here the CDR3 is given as CASSRAVNTEAFF. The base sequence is TGCGCCAGCAGTCGGGCCGTGAACACTGAAGCTTTCTTT.